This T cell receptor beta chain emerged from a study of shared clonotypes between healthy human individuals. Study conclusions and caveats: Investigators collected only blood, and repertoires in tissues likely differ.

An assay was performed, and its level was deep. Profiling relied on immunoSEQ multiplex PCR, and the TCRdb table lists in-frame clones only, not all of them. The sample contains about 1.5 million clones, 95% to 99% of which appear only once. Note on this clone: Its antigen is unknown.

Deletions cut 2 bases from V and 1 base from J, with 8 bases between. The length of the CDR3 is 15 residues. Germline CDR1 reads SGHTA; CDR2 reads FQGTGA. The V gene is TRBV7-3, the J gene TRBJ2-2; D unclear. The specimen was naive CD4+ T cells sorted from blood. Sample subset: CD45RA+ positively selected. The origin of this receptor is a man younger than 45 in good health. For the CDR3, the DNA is TGTGCCAGCAGCTTAGATAGGGAGAACACCGGGGAGCTGTTTTTT. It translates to CASSLDRENTGELFF.